These 6 T cell receptor beta chains were sequenced from one sample in a study of PD-1 blockade in mismatch repair-deficient tumors. The repertoire was sequenced with immunoSEQ multiplex PCR; TCRdb's copy has only in-frame clones and lacks some. Seen here are about 20,000 clones, 84% observed once, and the top ten hold roughly 15%. The sequencing here drew on peripheral blood, taken 2 weeks after starting pembrolizumab. Receptors originate from an adult with mismatch repair-deficient cancer.

This clone was counted only a few times. The V call is TRBV29-1, the J call TRBJ2-7, with D uncertain. V lost 3 bases to trimming and J lost 4 bases, with 13 bases between them. Per germline, CDR1 SQVTM and CDR2 ANQGSEA. CDR3 length: 13 amino acids. CDR3 DNA sequence: TGCAGCGTTGATGGTGATTATCCTTACGAGCAGTACTTC. Translation: CSVDGDYPYEQYF.

This clone was seen a single time. The rearrangement uses TRBV12-1 and TRBJ1-2. TRBV12-1 is deemed a pseudogene. This CDR3 spans 15 amino acids. The CDR3 sequence is CASSPGPTLHYGYTF. DNA for the CDR3: TGTGCCAGCAGCCCGGGACCGACGTTGCACTATGGCTACACCTTC.

The rearrangement links TRBV5-4 to TRBJ2-6; D is possibly TRBD1 (6 bases). The CDR3 loop spans 17 amino acids. V dropped 0 bases and J dropped 0 bases, with 10 bases sitting between them. The germline CDR1 and CDR2 sequences are SGHNT and YYREEE (reference sequence). The DNA of the CDR3 is TGTGCCAGCAGCTTGGGGGGGCGCACCTCTGGGGCCAACGTCCTGACTTTC. This codes for CASSLGGRTSGANVLTF.

This clone appeared a single time. As DNA, the CDR3 is TGTGCCAGCAGCGGGGGAGAGACTAGCGGGAGGGCCCGCACAGATACGCAGTATTTT. This encodes CASSGGETSGRARTDTQYF. The V and J genes are TRBV7-2 and TRBJ2-3; 14 bases line up with TRBD2. Germline V lookup: CDR1 SGHTA, CDR2 FQGNSA. Trimming took 5 bases from V and 1 from J; bases not matched to a gene: 11. CDR3 length: 19 amino acids.

The chain carries TRBV27 and TRBJ2-7; no clear D gene. The CDR3 runs 13 residues. Germline-derived CDR1 and CDR2 are MNHEY and SMNVEV (reference sequence). Trimming removed 3 bases from V and 6 bases from J, with 12 bases in between. In DNA form, the CDR3 reads TGTGCCAGCAGTTTCGGTCAAAACGGCGAGCAGTACTTC. This codes for CASSFGQNGEQYF.

V is TRBV18 and J is TRBJ2-1; 8 nucleotides agree with TRBD1. Trimming removed 0 bases from V and 6 bases from J; junction bases left unmatched: 7. The CDR3 covers 16 residues. Germline V gene lookup returns CDR1 KGHSH and CDR2 LQKENI. The CDR3 loop reads CASSPPDRGLFNEQFF. CDR3 nucleotides: TGTGCCAGCTCACCACCCGACAGGGGTTTGTTCAATGAGCAGTTCTTC.